The 10 T cell receptor beta chains reported below all come from one sample, sequenced in a study of blood T cells in healthy people across ages. It was with a sample-barcoded 5' primer and a J-beta primer mix that a second PCR of about 7 to 12 cycles was run. Each CDR3 protein gets one entry after TCRdb re-called the 5' RACE reads with MiXCR. Of 1.2 million to 1.5 million distinct CDR3 sequences in the sample, 42% were seen once. The specimen was blood. The receptors derive from a woman aged 18-29 years in good health.

The chain joins TRBV6-5 to TRBJ2-1; TRBD2 agrees at 7 bases. CDR1 MNHEY and CDR2 SVGAGI come from the germline V gene. This CDR3 spans 16 amino acids. The junction had 10 bases not matched to a gene; V was cut back by 1 base and J by 7 bases. The CDR3 DNA follows: TGTGCCAGCAGTTACTTTAGGGGCGGGAGTGGTAATGAGCAGTTCTTC. Amino acid sequence: CASSYFRGGSGNEQFF.

The chain carries TRBV6-2 or TRBV6-3 and TRBJ2-7; D is unclear. This CDR3 has 14 residues. Looked up from germline, CDR1 is MNHEY and CDR2 is SVGEGT. Trimming took off 2 bases at V and 4 bases at J, with 12 bases between the two ends. The CDR3 DNA reads as TGTGCCAGCAGTTACGCCGGCATCCCATACGAGCAGTACTTC. It translates to CASSYAGIPYEQYF.

CDR3: CASSDGQARATNEKLFF. Written as DNA, the CDR3 is TGTGCCAGCAGTGACGGACAGGCCCGCGCAACTAATGAAAAACTGTTTTTT. This chain links TRBV6-1 with TRBJ1-4; 7 bases align to TRBD1. Germline V gene lookup returns CDR1 MNHNS and CDR2 SASEGT. Trimming cost V 3 bases and J 0 bases; bases outside gene matches: 7. The CDR3 sequence is 17 residues long.

The rearrangement uses TRBV27 and TRBJ1-1; D is perhaps TRBD1 (5 bases). In germline, CDR1 is MNHEY, CDR2 SMNVEV (reference sequence). Trimming removed 7 bases from V and 3 bases from J, with 15 bases in between. The CDR3 extends over 14 amino acids. CDR3 residues: CASTTGGYDTEAFF. The CDR3 DNA reads as TGTGCCAGCACGACGGGGGGGTACGACACTGAAGCTTTCTTT.

This clonotype has just a few counts. The V and J genes are TRBV6-4 and TRBJ1-4, with D perhaps TRBD1 (6 bases). Germline CDR1 is MRHNA and CDR2 is SNTAGT. Trimming pared 6 bases from V and 5 bases from J, leaving 13 bases between. The CDR3 covers 14 residues. In nucleotides, the CDR3 is TGTGCCAGCAGCCGGGGGGGCGGGAATGAAAAACTGTTTTTT. Translation gives CASSRGGGNEKLFF.

This clonotype came up a few times. This chain links TRBV4-1 with TRBJ1-5; tentatively, D is TRBD1 (5 bases). The germline gives CDR1 MGHRA, CDR2 YSYEKL. The V and J ends lost 5 bases and 7 bases respectively, with 24 bases between them. The CDR3 is 17 amino acids. The CDR3 DNA sequence: TGCGCCAGCAGCGAAGGGAGGGGATCGGCCCGGGAGCAGCCCCAGCATTTT. Protein product: CASSEGRGSAREQPQHF.

The V gene is TRBV24-1, the J gene TRBJ2-5, with D perhaps matching TRBD1 (5 bases). The CDR3 runs to 14 residues. From germline, CDR1 is KGHDR and CDR2 SFDVKD. Trimming stripped 4 bases from V and 5 bases from J, with 13 bases between. In DNA, the CDR3 is TGTGCCACCAGTGACGTACAGGTGTGGGAGACCCAGTACTTC. It translates to CATSDVQVWETQYF.

The chain uses TRBV20-1 and TRBJ1-5; D is undetermined. The CDR3 consists of 13 residues. Trimming stripped 0 bases from V and 3 bases from J, with 6 bases between. CDR1 and CDR2 from the germline V gene are DFQATT and SNEGSKA (reference sequence). The CDR3 DNA follows: TGCAGTGCTAGAGATTTTGTCAATCAGCCCCAGCATTTT. Amino acid sequence: CSARDFVNQPQHF.

The chain uses TRBV20-1 and TRBJ2-7, with a weak D call TRBD1 (6 bases). The CDR3 loop spans 13 amino acids. Germline-derived CDR1 and CDR2 are DFQATT and SNEGSKA (reference sequence). Between the trimmed V and J ends, which lost 4 bases and 2 bases, there was a span of 12 bases. The CDR3 sequence: CSATTQGPYEQYF. In nucleotides, the CDR3 is TGCAGTGCTACTACACAGGGCCCCTACGAGCAGTACTTC.

The V gene is TRBV6-6, the J gene TRBJ1-3; D not resolved. The CDR3 spans 14 residues. The ends were cut back, 3 bases at V and 7 bases at J, with 13 bases in the middle. From germline, CDR1 is MNHNY and CDR2 SVGAGI (reference sequence). The CDR3 nucleotides read TGTGCCAGCAGTTATGGGGATAATGGCAACACCATATATTTT. Translated, it gives CASSYGDNGNTIYF.